A selection of T cell receptor beta chains follows, all from one sample in a study of memory CD4+ T cells and cytomegalovirus serostatus. Assay: immunoSEQ multiplex PCR; the TCRdb copy retains only in-frame clones and omits some. The sample includes 70,000 or so clones, roughly 80% of them seen just once. The sequencing sample was made of memory CD4+ T cells from blood. Source of these receptors: an adult in good health and CMV-seropositive. CDR3s include the opening cysteine and the closing phenylalanine or tryptophan. The order of the fields is V gene, J gene, CDR3 protein.

V: TRBV2; J: TRBJ2-1; CDR3: CASSDWGPAFF
V: TRBV7-2; J: TRBJ2-7; CDR3: CASSLTRPGNEQYF
V: TRBV6-5; J: TRBJ2-7; CDR3: CASSLAGGSYEQYF
V: TRBV27; J: TRBJ2-1; CDR3: CASSLEEVSYNEQFF
V: TRBV5-1; J: TRBJ1-2; CDR3: CASSQQTGKGYGYTF
V: TRBV5-1; J: TRBJ1-2; CDR3: CASYSGQGNYGYTF
V: TRBV10-2; J: TRBJ1-1; CDR3: CASSEGTGLGRAFF
V: TRBV2; J: TRBJ1-1; CDR3: CASRYTEAFF
V: TRBV10-1; J: TRBJ1-1; CDR3: CASSESGERTEAFF
V: TRBV7-9; J: TRBJ1-3; CDR3: CASSHHDRPGNTIYF
V: TRBV6-5; J: TRBJ1-3; CDR3: CASVSLSSGNTIYF
V: TRBV7-8; J: TRBJ1-1; CDR3: CASSLRDRGSNTEAFF